This T cell receptor beta chain was recovered during a study of regulatory T cells in long-lasting Graves disease. For TCR beta, libraries came from iRepertoire HTBI primers and Arm-PCR of CDR3 regions. TCRdb fed the multiplex PCR reads into MiXCR, producing one record per CDR3 protein. Here the sample spans 550,000 to 600,000 distinct CDR3 sequences, more than 15% being singletons. Germline V lookup: CDR1 SEHNR, CDR2 FQNEAQ (reference sequence). This CDR3 is built from 13 residues. The V end was cut by 5 bases, the J end by 2 bases, with 10 bases between. Time point of the sample: newly diagnosed GD, antithyroid drugs for less than 3 months. PBMC-derived RNA was used for the TCR library. This sample was also put to use in a study of T cells in Graves' hyperthyroidism and ophthalmopathy.

The chain recombines TRBV7-9 with TRBJ2-7; D perhaps matches TRBD2 (5 bases). The TCR comes from a man younger than 35 with Graves disease. This specimen was peripheral blood mononuclear cells (PBMCs), taken at new diagnosis, from a patient treated with antithyroid drugs. Here the CDR3 reads CASSRPLAYEQYF. DNA of the CDR3: TGTGCCAGCAGCCGACCACTAGCCTACGAGCAGTACTTC.